Presented here are 14 T cell receptor beta chains from one specimen sequenced in a study of read filtering for tumor transcriptome and immune sequencing. From 300 to 450 ng of RNA, a library with molecular barcoded alpha/delta and beta/gamma adaptors was made. From the reads, TCRdb called clonotypes with MiXCR, one entry per CDR3 protein. The sample lists some 46,000 distinct CDR3 sequences; about 20% were seen once. The sample was a population of CD138-negative cells sorted from bone marrow. These receptors originate from a donor aged 40 or older with multiple myeloma.

This clonotype was counted ten times or more. The chain recombines TRBV20-1 with TRBJ2-7; 14 positions agree with TRBD2. The CDR3 runs to 17 residues. Germline assignment: CDR1 DFQATT and CDR2 SNEGSKA (reference sequence). The ends lost 0 bases at V and 3 bases at J; junction bases unmatched: 7. CDR3 region: CSARDLGGLAGVYEQYF. DNA for the CDR3: TGCAGTGCTAGAGACCTAGGGGGACTAGCGGGAGTCTACGAGCAGTACTTC.

This clonotype was counted many times. CDR3 DNA sequence: TGTGCCAGCAGCTTAACAGGTGAAAATCAGCCCCAGCATTTT. Its translation is CASSLTGENQPQHF. V gene TRBV13 combines with J gene TRBJ1-5, with a tentative D call TRBD1 (5 bases). This CDR3 has 14 residues. Germline-derived CDR1 and CDR2 are PRHDT and FYEKMQ (reference sequence). V was pared by 2 bases and J by 4 bases, with 9 bases between.

This clonotype occurred a few times. CDR3: CASSPHRGLGNIQYF. CDR3 bases: TGTGCCAGCTCCCCCCATAGGGGGCTGGGAAACATTCAGTACTTC. This chain connects TRBV28 to TRBJ2-4; TRBD1 aligns across 7 bases. The CDR3 contains 15 residues. V gave up 8 bases and J gave up 6 bases; unmatched junction bases: 13. Germline lookup yields CDR1 MDHEN and CDR2 SYDVKM.

This clonotype is termed medium-sized. The genes are TRBV28 and TRBJ2-1, with TRBD2 matching 10 bases. CDR1 and CDR2 from the germline V gene are MDHEN and SYDVKM. V trimming: 4 bases; J trimming: 9 bases; junction bases outside the gene matches: 12. The CDR3 covers 16 residues. The CDR3 nucleotides are TGTGCCAGCAGTTCAAAAAAGGCCTCTAGCGGGAGTGAGCAGTTCTTC. It yields the protein CASSSKKASSGSEQFF.

The V call is TRBV12-3 or TRBV12-4, the J call TRBJ2-1, with 9 bases lining up with TRBD2. The J segment lost 3 bases and the V segment lost 7 bases, leaving 10 bases of the junction unmatched. The length of the CDR3 is 16 residues. CDR3 DNA sequence: TGTGCCAGCAATACCCTGGCTAGCGGGAACTACAATGAGCAGTTCTTC. Translated, it gives CASNTLASGNYNEQFF.

V usage is TRBV7-2 and J usage is TRBJ2-7; 8 bases match TRBD1. The CDR3 is 18 amino acids. The germline V gene has CDR1 SGHTA and CDR2 FQGNSA. Germline trimming cut 5 bases from V and 0 bases from J; bases unmatched to any gene: 15. The CDR3 loop is CASSPDRAGGMSSYEQYF. The CDR3 DNA is TGTGCCAGCAGCCCGGACAGGGCGGGTGGTATGTCCTCCTACGAGCAGTACTTC. The whole variable domain, remainder taken from reference TRBV7-2 and TRBJ2-7, is GAGVSQSPSNKVTEKGKDVELRCDPISGHTALYWYRQSLGQGLEFLIYFQGNSAPDKSGLPSDRFSAERTGGSVSTLTIQRTQQEDSAVYLCASSPDRAGGMSSYEQYFGPGTRLTVT.

This clonotype is labeled as medium-sized. This sequence joins TRBV5-1 and TRBJ2-1, with TRBD2 matching over 8 bases. Germline CDR1 and CDR2: SGHRS and YFSETQ. Losses at the gene ends were 4 bases for V and 6 bases for J; bases not matched to a gene: 12. The CDR3 runs to 16 residues. DNA of the CDR3: TGCGCCAGCAGCATCGGGATCGGACTAGCCGTCAATGAGCAGTTCTTC. Residues: CASSIGIGLAVNEQFF. Full variable domain (outside the CDR3, taken from reference TRBV5-1 and TRBJ2-1): KAGVTQTPRYLIKTRGQQVTLSCSPISGHRSVSWYQQTPGQGLQFLFEYFSETQRNKGNFPGRFSGRQFSNSRSEMNVSTLELGDSALYLCASSIGIGLAVNEQFFGPGTRLTVL.

Turning to this clonotype: A far larger clone differs by one base, so this is likely a read error. This chain uses TRBV12-3 or TRBV12-4 with TRBJ1-4, with 7 bases identical to TRBD1. This CDR3 is built from 16 residues. The J segment lost 3 bases and the V segment lost 6 bases, leaving 10 bases of the junction unmatched. The CDR3 protein is CASSPQGDPANEKLFF. In nucleotides, the CDR3 is TGTGCCAGCAGCCCTCAGGGGGATCCGGCTAATGAAAAACTGTTTTTT.

In its sample, this clonotype was seen many times. The chain combines TRBV6-6 with TRBJ2-2; TRBD2 matches 12 bases. The CDR3 spans 19 residues. Germline CDR1 MNHNY, CDR2 SVGAGI (reference sequence). V was pared by 0 bases and J by 4 bases, with 9 bases of the junction left unmatched. The CDR3 sequence is CASSYSSTSGSLRTGELFF. DNA for the CDR3: TGTGCCAGCAGTTACTCGTCGACTAGCGGGAGCCTCCGCACCGGGGAGCTGTTTTTT.

With regard to this clonotype: Its ends do not fully match the called genes, so a read error is possible. V usage is TRBV24-1 and J usage is TRBJ2-1, with 9 positions matching TRBD1. This CDR3 contains 18 residues. Germline V gives CDR1 KGHDR, CDR2 SFDVKD. CDR3: CTTSDLELGTGPYNEQFF. The DNA of the CDR3 is TGTACCACCAGTGATTTGGAACTAGGGACAGGGCCATACAATGAGCAGTTCTTC.

On this clonotype itself: Sequence at one end of the junction differs from germline and may be a read error. V gene TRBV7-9 combines with J gene TRBJ2-7; 8 bases are a match to TRBD1. This CDR3 has 14 residues. Germline assignment: CDR1 SEHNR and CDR2 FQNEAQ (reference sequence). CDR3 amino acids: CASSSGGPSYGQYF. CDR3 bases: TGTGCCAGCAGCTCAGGGGGCCCCTCCTACGGGCAGTACTTC. The variable domain in full, completed from reference TRBV7-9 and TRBJ2-7, reads DTGVSQNPRHKITKRGQNVTFRCDPISEHNRLYWYRQTLGQGPEFLTYFQNEAQLEKSRLLSDRFSAERPKGSFSTLEIQRTEQGDSAMYLCASSSGGPSYGQYFGPGTRLTVT.

This clonotype was seen at least ten times. The V and J genes are TRBV5-1 and TRBJ1-1; no firm D call. V shed 0 bases and J shed 4 bases, with 10 bases lying between them. The CDR3 has 14 amino acids. Germline V gene lookup returns CDR1 SGHRS and CDR2 YFSETQ. The CDR3 sequence is CASSLGGRATEAFF. In DNA, the CDR3 is TGCGCCAGCAGCTTGGGAGGGAGGGCCACTGAAGCTTTCTTT. The whole variable domain, remainder taken from reference TRBV5-1 and TRBJ1-1, is KAGVTQTPRYLIKTRGQQVTLSCSPISGHRSVSWYQQTPGQGLQFLFEYFSETQRNKGNFPGRFSGRQFSNSRSEMNVSTLELGDSALYLCASSLGGRATEAFFGQGTRLTVV.

This clonotype was found many times. The chain has TRBV11-2 and TRBJ2-3; no definite D call. This CDR3 comprises 14 residues. Germline V CDR1 and CDR2: SGHAT, FQNNGV. The V and J ends lost 3 bases and 1 base respectively, with 8 bases between them. CDR3 sequence: CASSLMFGTDTQYF. In nucleotides, the CDR3 is TGTGCCAGCAGCTTGATGTTTGGCACAGATACGCAGTATTTT.

This clonotype came up many times. CDR3 coding DNA: TGTGCCAGCAGTTACTCGATGGGACGAAATTCACCCCTCCACTTT. Translation: CASSYSMGRNSPLHF. V and J are TRBV6-2 or TRBV6-3 and TRBJ1-6; D possibly corresponds to TRBD1 (5 bases). The V gene's germline CDR1 is MNHEY and CDR2 SVGEGT. Trimming removed 0 bases from V and 7 bases from J, with 10 bases in between. The CDR3 covers 15 residues.